The 26 T cell receptor beta chains presented below share a single source sample, sequenced in a study of blood T cell repertoires in COVID-19. The data were produced by immunoSEQ multiplex PCR, yet TCRdb's version contains in-frame clones alone and is incomplete. The profile shows 100,000 to 120,000 clones, over 65% of them singletons. Material for sequencing was peripheral blood. These TCRs come from a woman aged 80 or older with acute or convalescent COVID-19.

This chain joins TRBV3-1 (or the pseudogene TRBV3-2) and TRBJ2-3; 14 nucleotides match TRBD2. CDR3 length: 17 residues. J lost 6 bases, V lost 4 bases, and 9 bases had no gene match. Germline V CDR1 and CDR2: LGHDT, YNNKEL (reference sequence). CDR3 sequence (DNA): TGTGCCAGCAGCCTTTTTGGGACTAGCGGGAGTGGGGATACGCAGTATTTT. Protein product: CASSLFGTSGSGDTQYF.

This sequence joins TRBV30 and TRBJ2-5, with D maybe TRBD1 (6 bases). Trimming removed 3 bases at V and 4 bases at J, with 9 bases between. Germline lookup yields CDR1 GTSNPN and CDR2 SVGIG (reference sequence). The CDR3 runs 12 residues. The CDR3 region has the DNA TGTGCCTGGAGCGCGACAGGAGAGACCCAGTACTTC. This codes for CAWSATGETQYF.

This clone was recorded once. The chain employs TRBV11-2 and TRBJ1-2; a weak D match, TRBD1 (6 bases). The CDR3 consists of 12 residues. Looked up from germline, CDR1 is SGHAT and CDR2 is FQNNGV. V lost 5 bases to trimming and J lost 8 bases, with 12 bases between them. CDR3 protein: CASSTTGSGYTF. CDR3 bases: TGTGCCAGCAGCACAACAGGGAGCGGCTACACCTTC.

This chain uses TRBV4-2 with TRBJ2-1; possible D gene TRBD2, 7 bases. Trimming removed 2 bases from V and 4 bases from J, with 15 bases in between. Germline assignment: CDR1 LGHNA and CDR2 YNFKEQ. This CDR3 contains 16 residues. Here the CDR3 DNA reads TGTGCCAGCAGCCAATATATTGCGGGGGCATACAATGAGCAGTTCTTC. Its protein product is CASSQYIAGAYNEQFF.

The rearrangement uses TRBV28 and TRBJ2-5; 10 positions agree with TRBD1. The CDR3 consists of 14 residues. The V and J ends lost 10 bases and 5 bases, in that order; junction bases with no gene match: 10. Per germline, CDR1 MDHEN and CDR2 SYDVKM. DNA of the CDR3: TGTGCCATAGGGGACAGGGGAGGCGTTGAGACCCAGTACTTC. Encoded protein: CAIGDRGGVETQYF.

This clone was seen a few times. The gene calls are TRBV18 and TRBJ2-1; 12 bases fit TRBD2. V shed 3 bases and J 9 bases; nucleotides not matched to a gene: 3. CDR3 length: 14 amino acids. CDR1 KGHSH and CDR2 LQKENI come from the germline V gene. CDR3 in amino acids: CASSPSSGGGEQFF. CDR3 DNA: TGTGCCAGCTCACCCTCTAGCGGGGGGGGTGAGCAGTTCTTC.

The rearrangement links TRBV25-1 to TRBJ2-5, with a weak D call TRBD1 (5 bases). This CDR3 contains 15 residues. Per the germline V gene, CDR1 is MGHDK and CDR2 is SYGVNS. V lost 3 bases, J lost 5 bases, and 16 bases lay in between. This chain's CDR3 is CASSDDNWGYETQYF. The CDR3 DNA sequence: TGTGCCAGCAGTGATGACAACTGGGGCTATGAGACCCAGTACTTC.

This clone turned up a few times. The chain joins TRBV19 to TRBJ1-5; the match to TRBD1 covers 8 bases. Germline assignment: CDR1 LNHDA and CDR2 SQIVND (reference sequence). The length of the CDR3 is 15 residues. The ends lost 1 base at V and 7 bases at J; junction bases unmatched: 6. CDR3 coding DNA: TGTGCCAGTAGTATAGTTGACAGGGGCTGGCAGCCCCAGCATTTT. This encodes CASSIVDRGWQPQHF.

This clone came up once. The V gene is TRBV27, the J gene TRBJ2-1, with D perhaps TRBD2 (5 bases). The length of the CDR3 is 15 residues. V was clipped by 5 bases and J by 9 bases, with 20 bases between them. CDR1 is MNHEY, CDR2 SMNVEV, per germline (reference sequence). DNA of the CDR3: TGTGCCAGCAGTGAAATACGGACTGGCCGAATTGAGCAGTTCTTC. It is translated as CASSEIRTGRIEQFF.

The chain has TRBV4-1 and TRBJ1-2, with 7 bases lining up with TRBD1. The CDR3 consists of 16 residues. The ends lost 1 base at V and 2 bases at J; junction bases unmatched: 7. CDR1 and CDR2 from the germline V gene are MGHRA and YSYEKL. The chain's CDR3 is CASSQVWDSHNYGYTF. In DNA form, the CDR3 reads TGCGCCAGCAGCCAAGTCTGGGACAGCCACAACTATGGCTACACCTTC.

The CDR3 DNA follows: TGTGCCAGCAGCCAAGGTTGGGGGAGGACTGAAGCTTTCTTT. It codes for CASSQGWGRTEAFF. This rearrangement joins TRBV3-1 (or the pseudogene TRBV3-2) to TRBJ1-1; tentative D call: TRBD1 (5 bases). Trimming shortened V by 1 base and J by 5 bases, and 11 bases separated the two germline ends. CDR3 size: 14 residues. Germline V gene data show CDR1 as LGHDT and CDR2 as YNNKEL (reference sequence).

The chain combines TRBV6-5 with TRBJ2-7; unclear D gene. CDR3 size: 15 residues. The germline CDR1 and CDR2 sequences are MNHEY and SVGAGI. The V end lost 4 bases, the J end lost 1 base, and 14 bases lay between the germline ends. The CDR3 here is CASSSTYVRSYEQYF. Written as DNA, the CDR3 is TGTGCCAGCAGTTCCACCTATGTTCGGTCCTACGAGCAGTACTTC.

This clone was detected once. V and J are TRBV12-3 or TRBV12-4 and TRBJ2-7; 7 nucleotides match TRBD1. With V trimmed by 6 bases and J by 4 bases, 6 bases remained unmatched. This CDR3 is 13 amino acids long. The CDR3 is CASRSDRAYEQYF. For the CDR3, the DNA is TGTGCCAGCAGATCAGACAGGGCTTACGAGCAGTACTTC.

The chain couples TRBV5-1 to TRBJ1-1; 8 nucleotides align to TRBD1. CDR1 and CDR2 from the germline V gene are SGHRS and YFSETQ. The CDR3 sequence is 14 residues long. Trimming cost V 4 bases and J 4 bases; bases outside gene matches: 6. Here the CDR3 reads CASSIGQGGTEAFF. The CDR3, as DNA: TGCGCCAGCAGCATAGGACAGGGTGGCACTGAAGCTTTCTTT.

The chain combines TRBV6-2 or TRBV6-3 with TRBJ1-6, with 10 bases fitting TRBD1. Per germline, CDR1 MNHEY and CDR2 SVGEGT. Unmatched junction bases numbered 8, after V lost 0 bases and J lost 0 bases. This CDR3 contains 20 residues. CDR3: CASSYSRGQGLSSYNSPLHF. CDR3 nucleotide sequence: TGTGCCAGCAGTTACTCGCGGGGACAGGGGTTAAGCTCCTATAATTCACCCCTCCACTTT.

This chain uses TRBV6-5 with TRBJ2-7, with TRBD1 matching 8 bases. This CDR3 is built from 16 residues. In germline, CDR1 is MNHEY, CDR2 SVGAGI. Trimming took 0 bases from V and 5 from J; bases not matched to a gene: 9. Here the CDR3 DNA reads TGTGCCAGCAGTTACTCTATCAGCGCAGGGGGCCACGAGCAGTACTTC. Translated, it gives CASSYSISAGGHEQYF.

The V and J genes are TRBV5-5 and TRBJ1-6, with D perhaps matching TRBD1 (6 bases). The CDR3 is 15 residues long. V lost 6 bases, J lost 7 bases, and 17 bases lay in between. The germline V gene encodes CDR1 SGHKS and CDR2 YYEKEE (reference sequence). The CDR3: CASTPGQLINSPLHF. The CDR3 DNA is TGTGCCAGCACCCCAGGACAGTTGATAAATTCACCCCTCCACTTT.

The chain carries TRBV2 and TRBJ1-5, with D uncertain. Germline V CDR1 and CDR2: SNHLY, FYNNEI. V lost 7 bases, J lost 0 bases, and 7 bases lay in between. The CDR3 totals 13 residues. CDR3 nucleotides: TGTGCCAGCAATGCGTATAGCAATCAGCCCCAGCATTTT. Its translation is CASNAYSNQPQHF.

This sequence joins TRBV5-1 and TRBJ2-5; TRBD2 agrees at 15 bases. V lost 1 base, J lost 9 bases, and 7 bases stayed unmatched. This CDR3 has 16 residues. Germline CDR1 is SGHRS and CDR2 is YFSETQ. The CDR3 coding sequence is TGCGCCAGCAGCTTGAGTCCCGGGACTAGCGGGAGGTCCCAGTACTTC. Its protein product is CASSLSPGTSGRSQYF.

The chain carries TRBV3-1 (or the pseudogene TRBV3-2) and TRBJ2-1; D perhaps matches TRBD2 (6 bases). Deletions cut 1 base from V and 7 bases from J, with 8 bases between. The CDR3 is made up of 13 amino acids. Germline V gene lookup returns CDR1 LGHDT and CDR2 YNNKEL (reference sequence). The CDR3 DNA reads as TGTGCCAGCAGCCAAGTTCGGGGGAATGAGCAGTTCTTC. This sequence encodes CASSQVRGNEQFF.

The rearrangement links TRBV19 to TRBJ1-1, with TRBD1 matching over 9 bases. The V and J ends lost 10 bases and 1 base, in that order; junction bases with no gene match: 7. Per the germline V gene, CDR1 is LNHDA and CDR2 is SQIVND (reference sequence). This CDR3 spans 14 amino acids. The CDR3 here is CAIGWGQGNTEAFF. The CDR3 nucleotides are TGTGCCATCGGATGGGGACAGGGGAACACTGAAGCTTTCTTT.

The CDR3 sequence: CSVGTGTGTQYF. The CDR3 region has the DNA TGCAGCGTAGGGACAGGGACGGGGACCCAGTACTTC. V and J are TRBV29-1 and TRBJ2-5, with 9 bases that match TRBD1. The J segment lost 7 bases and the V segment lost 6 bases, leaving 6 bases of the junction unmatched. Germline V gene sequence: CDR1 SQVTM, CDR2 ANQGSEA. This CDR3 has 12 residues.

CDR3 loop: CASSSGQGISYQPQHF. CDR3 DNA sequence: TGTGCCAGCAGTTCAGGACAGGGAATATCCTATCAGCCCCAGCATTTT. This chain uses TRBV28 with TRBJ1-5; 8 nucleotides line up with TRBD1. J gave up 5 bases and V 4 bases, and 10 bases lay outside the gene matches. This CDR3 has 16 residues. CDR1 MDHEN and CDR2 SYDVKM come from the germline V gene.

This clone was found once. V usage is TRBV30 and J usage is TRBJ2-3; TRBD2 agrees at 7 bases. CDR3 length equals 15 residues. Germline CDR1 and CDR2: GTSNPN and SVGIG (reference sequence). V shed 0 bases, J shed 2 bases, and the junction held 5 bases outside the gene matches. The CDR3 here is CAWSVASGYTDTQYF. DNA of the CDR3: TGTGCCTGGAGTGTGGCTAGCGGTTACACAGATACGCAGTATTTT.

In this sample, this clone turned up once. DNA for the CDR3: TGTGCCAGCAGCTACGCACCGGTCTCTGGAAACACCATATATTTT. It specifies CASSYAPVSGNTIYF. The rearrangement links TRBV5-5 to TRBJ1-3; no clear D gene. CDR3 length: 15 amino acids. Germline V gene lookup returns CDR1 SGHKS and CDR2 YYEKEE (reference sequence). The V and J ends lost 3 bases and 0 bases respectively, with 10 bases between them.

J is TRBJ1-3 and V is TRBV5-5; D call uncertain. The CDR3 has 15 amino acids. The V end was cut by 0 bases, the J end by 4 bases, with 11 bases between. Per the germline V gene, CDR1 is SGHKS and CDR2 is YYEKEE (reference sequence). CDR3 bases: TGTGCCAGCAGCTTGGACCCAGGAAGGGGAAACACCATATATTTT. Residues: CASSLDPGRGNTIYF.